Below, 8 T cell receptor beta chains from the same sample are listed, as sequenced in a study of cytomegalovirus exposure and HLA in healthy donors. Primers for the PCR totalled 60 Vbeta and 13 Jbeta. Sequenced by immunoSEQ multiplex PCR; TCRdb stores in-frame clones only, minus some. The sample contains about 68,000 clones, more than 80% of which appear only once. Sequencing was carried out using PBMCs. The receptor source for this set is a human donor in good health.

This clone was seen just once. J is TRBJ1-4 and V is TRBV2, with a weak D call TRBD1 (6 bases). Germline V CDR1 and CDR2: SNHLY, FYNNEI. Trimming pared 6 bases from V and 8 bases from J, leaving 19 bases between. CDR3 length: 15 amino acids. CDR3 in DNA: TGTGCCAGCAGAAGTATCACCAGTGGGGGCGAAAAACTGTTTTTT. Translated: CASRSITSGGEKLFF.

The V call is TRBV28, the J call TRBJ2-3, with a tentative D call TRBD2 (5 bases). The V end was cut by 2 bases, the J end by 1 base, with 10 bases between. This CDR3 contains 15 residues. CDR1 and CDR2 (germline): MDHEN, SYDVKM. The DNA of the CDR3 is TGTGCCAGCAGTTTACCGGGATCAGGCACAGATACGCAGTATTTT. Its translation: CASSLPGSGTDTQYF.

The chain recombines TRBV15 with TRBJ2-1; D remains unclear. Looked up from germline, CDR1 is LNHNV and CDR2 is YYDKDF (reference sequence). The CDR3 spans 13 residues. V was trimmed by 0 bases and J by 7 bases, leaving 7 bases between them. The CDR3 DNA reads as TGTGCCACCAGCAGAGACACGCGTAATGAGCAGTTCTTC. Amino acid sequence: CATSRDTRNEQFF.

This clone was counted a single time. The chain has TRBV9 and TRBJ2-5, with TRBD1 matching 11 bases. The germline gives CDR1 SGDLS, CDR2 YYNGEE. Losses at the gene ends were 3 bases for V and 4 bases for J; bases not matched to a gene: 8. The CDR3 has 16 residues. CDR3 sequence (DNA): TGTGCCAGCAGCGAAAGGGACAGGGGGTATGGAGAGACCCAGTACTTC. Residues: CASSERDRGYGETQYF.

The chain has TRBV6-6 and TRBJ1-5; 8 bases are shared with TRBD1. Trimming took 5 bases from V and 4 from J; bases not matched to a gene: 1. This CDR3 comprises 13 residues. Germline CDR1 reads MNHNY; CDR2 reads SVGAGI (reference sequence). In nucleotides, the CDR3 is TGTGCCAGCAGTCAGGGGGCTAATCAGCCCCAGCATTTT. Protein: CASSQGANQPQHF.

The V gene is TRBV2, the J gene TRBJ2-1; TRBD2 aligns across 8 bases. Germline V CDR1 and CDR2: SNHLY, FYNNEI. The CDR3 loop spans 15 amino acids. J was trimmed by 9 bases and V by 2 bases; bases with no gene match: 9. The CDR3 loop is CASSEHGGASGEQFF. As DNA, the CDR3 is TGTGCCAGCAGTGAACACGGGGGGGCGTCTGGTGAGCAGTTCTTC.

The rearrangement uses TRBV28 and TRBJ1-1, with TRBD1 identical over 9 bases. Germline V lookup: CDR1 MDHEN, CDR2 SYDVKM. This CDR3 contains 12 residues. V trimming: 7 bases; J trimming: 11 bases; junction bases outside the gene matches: 8. CDR3 DNA sequence: TGTGCCAGCACCCTGGGACAGGGTAAGGCTTTCTTT. It is translated as CASTLGQGKAFF. The entire variable domain, with the rest obtained from reference TRBV28 and TRBJ1-1, is as follows: DVKVTQSSRYLVKRTGEKVFLECVQDMDHENMFWYRQDPGLGLRLIYFSYDVKMKEKGDIPEGYSVSREKKERFSLILESASTNQTSMYLCASTLGQGKAFFGQGTRLTVV.

The chain couples TRBV5-1 to TRBJ2-2; 8 bases are a match to TRBD2. The junction had 2 bases not matched to a gene; V was cut back by 1 base and J by 3 bases. The CDR3 has 15 residues. Germline V CDR1 and CDR2: SGHRS, YFSETQ. The CDR3 sequence is CASSLRGGYTGELFF. Written as DNA, the CDR3 is TGCGCCAGCAGCTTGCGGGGGGGATACACCGGGGAGCTGTTTTTT.